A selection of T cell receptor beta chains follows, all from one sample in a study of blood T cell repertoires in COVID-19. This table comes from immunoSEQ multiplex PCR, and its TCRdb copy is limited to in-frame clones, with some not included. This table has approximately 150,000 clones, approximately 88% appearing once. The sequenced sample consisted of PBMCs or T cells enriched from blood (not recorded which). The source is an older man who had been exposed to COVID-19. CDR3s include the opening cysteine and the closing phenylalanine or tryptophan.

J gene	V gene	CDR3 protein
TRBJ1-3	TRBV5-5	CASSLAGTGGAGNTIYF
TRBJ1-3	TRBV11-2	CASSPQAISGNTIYF
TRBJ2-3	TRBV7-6	CASSLGQGADTQYF
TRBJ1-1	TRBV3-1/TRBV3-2	CASSHRGGNTEAFF
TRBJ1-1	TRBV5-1	CASSPGLNTEAFF
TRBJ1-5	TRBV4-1	CASSQGDRVNQPQHF
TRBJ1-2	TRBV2	CASRATGAGGYTF
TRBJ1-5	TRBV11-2	CASSLGELSNQPQHF
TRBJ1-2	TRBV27	CASSLTRGLDGYTF
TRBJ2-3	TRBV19	CASTQDGQGLTDTQYF
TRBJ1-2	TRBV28	CASSAGGLGLGYTF
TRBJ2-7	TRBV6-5	CASSPAGDPLEQYF
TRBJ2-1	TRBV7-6	CASSLVAATGIQFF
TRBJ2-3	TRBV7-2	CASSLSGRTDTQYF
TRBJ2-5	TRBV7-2	CASRGQGNETQYF
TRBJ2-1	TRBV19	CASSPFSGGAYNEQFF
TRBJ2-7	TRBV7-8	CATSKLAGVIYEQYF
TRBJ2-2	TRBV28	CASSLGLAGGPVGELFF
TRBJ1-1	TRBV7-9	CASSLMDYSEAFF
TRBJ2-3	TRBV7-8	CASSRDRGHRDTQYF
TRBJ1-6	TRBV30	CAWKLGGRSPLHF
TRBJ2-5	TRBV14	CASSHPWGRTETQYF
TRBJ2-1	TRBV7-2	CASSLHGTNNEQFF
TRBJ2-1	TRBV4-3	CASSPGVGYNEQFF
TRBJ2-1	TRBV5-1	CASSWGQGANEQFF
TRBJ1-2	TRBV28	CASHIRVGEFYGYTF
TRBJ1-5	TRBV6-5	CASSRTRGPQHF
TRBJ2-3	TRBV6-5	CASRRTGGFTDTQYF
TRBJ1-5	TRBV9	CASSVGSTGNQPQHF
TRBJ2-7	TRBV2	CASTRSPYYEQYF
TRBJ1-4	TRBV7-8	CASSLGVRRGEKLFF
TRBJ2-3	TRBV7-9	CAPGSGGTDTQYF
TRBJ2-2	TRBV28	CASSPWTGLGGELFF
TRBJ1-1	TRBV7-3	CASSSPRQGGKNTEAFF
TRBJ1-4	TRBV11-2	CASSPDRGHGNEKLFF
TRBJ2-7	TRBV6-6	CASSPDSARSYEQYF
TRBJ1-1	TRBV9	CASSVEGTGGGTEAFF
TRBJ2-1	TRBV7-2	CASSGGLDPLYNEQFF
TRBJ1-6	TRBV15	CATSRPGTGRSPLHF
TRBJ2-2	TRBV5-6	CASSLASPGAGELFF
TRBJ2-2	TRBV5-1	CASSLGQSNTGELFF
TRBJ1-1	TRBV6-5	CAGRRDSPSNTEAFF
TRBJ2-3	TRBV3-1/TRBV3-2	CASSPGQLTTDTQYF
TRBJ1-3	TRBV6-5	CASSYSRGLAGNTIYF
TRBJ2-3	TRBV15	CATSRVGVEPDTQYF
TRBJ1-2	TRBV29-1	CSGMAGDGYTF
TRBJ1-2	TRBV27	CASSPGGANLYGYTF
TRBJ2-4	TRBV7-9	CASSPHQAKNIQYF
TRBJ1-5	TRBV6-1	CASSDGGTFNQPQHF
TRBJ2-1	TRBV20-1	CSAYKLNEQFF
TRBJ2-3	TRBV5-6	CASSAGTTDTQYF
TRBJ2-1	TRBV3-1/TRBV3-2	CASSHVRNEQFF
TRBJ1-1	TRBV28	CASSSPGQGAGTEAFF
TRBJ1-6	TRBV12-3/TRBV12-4	CASSLPGDSPLHF
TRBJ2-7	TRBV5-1	CASRSGTGEVYEQYF
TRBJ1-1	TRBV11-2	CASSFGGNTEAFF
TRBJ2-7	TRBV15	CATSRAGRGFSEQYF